This T cell receptor beta chain was profiled in a study of monozygotic twins with cystic fibrosis. Sequencing used immunoSEQ multiplex PCR; TCRdb keeps in-frame clones, though not all of them. The table lists approximately 21,000 clones, approximately 90% of them singletons. The CDR3 runs 14 residues. The germline V gene encodes CDR1 MNHNS and CDR2 SASEGT. Trimming at V came to 6 bases and at J to 5 bases, leaving 9 bases not matched to a gene. The sequenced sample consisted of blood. The chain combines TRBV6-1 with TRBJ2-5, with 7 bases fitting TRBD1. The receptor was derived from a woman younger than 45 with cystic fibrosis. CDR3 residues: CASRLDRARETQYF. CDR3 bases: TGTGCCAGCAGATTAGACAGGGCGAGGGAGACCCAGTACTTC.